This TCR beta chain was sequenced in a study of T-cell memory formation after mild COVID-19. UMIs and sample barcodes were carried by the TCR alpha and TCR beta cDNA libraries that 5'RACE produced using constant-segment primers. TCRdb fed the 5' RACE reads into MiXCR, producing one record per CDR3 protein. The table has approximately 150,000 distinct CDR3 sequences, about an eighth seen once. Germline CDR1 PRHDT, CDR2 FYEKMQ (reference sequence). V shed 2 bases and J 10 bases; nucleotides not matched to a gene: 6. The CDR3 has 15 residues. The chain joins TRBV13 to TRBJ2-3; 13 bases match TRBD2. Sample: PBMCs or a T cell subset sorted from them (not recorded which). This sequence was found in a man between 18 and 35 years old who had mild COVID-19 (a few samples of this study predate the infection). Cell type and time point are not known. The CDR3 spells CASSLKALAGGPQYF. The CDR3 nucleotides are TGTGCCAGCAGCTTAAAAGCACTAGCGGGGGGGCCGCAGTATTTT.